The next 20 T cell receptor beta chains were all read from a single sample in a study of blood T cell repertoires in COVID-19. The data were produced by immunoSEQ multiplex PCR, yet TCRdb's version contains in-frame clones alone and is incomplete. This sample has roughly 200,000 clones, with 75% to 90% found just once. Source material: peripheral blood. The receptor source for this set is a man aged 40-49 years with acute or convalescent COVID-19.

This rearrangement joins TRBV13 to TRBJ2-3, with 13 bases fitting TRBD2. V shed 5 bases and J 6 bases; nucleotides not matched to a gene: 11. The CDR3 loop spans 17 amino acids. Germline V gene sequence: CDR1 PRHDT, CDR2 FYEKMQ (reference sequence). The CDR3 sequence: CASSLRELAGGADTQYF. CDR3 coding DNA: TGTGCCAGCAGCCTCCGGGAACTAGCGGGAGGGGCCGATACGCAGTATTTT. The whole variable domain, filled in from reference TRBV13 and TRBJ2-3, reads AAGVIQSPRHLIKEKRETATLKCYPIPRHDTVYWYQQGPGQDPQFLISFYEKMQSDKGSIPDRFSAQQFSDYHSELNMSSLELGDSALYFCASSLRELAGGADTQYFGPGTRLTVL.

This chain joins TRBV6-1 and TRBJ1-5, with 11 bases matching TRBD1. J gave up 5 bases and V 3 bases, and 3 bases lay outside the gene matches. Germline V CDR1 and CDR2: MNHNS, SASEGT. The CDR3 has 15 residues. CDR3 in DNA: TGTGCCAGCAGTGAGGGGGGACAGGGGGATCAGCCCCAGCATTTT. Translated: CASSEGGQGDQPQHF.

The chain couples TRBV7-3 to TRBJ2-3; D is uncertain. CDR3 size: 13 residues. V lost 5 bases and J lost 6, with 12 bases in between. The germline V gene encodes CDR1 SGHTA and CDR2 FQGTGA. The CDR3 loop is CASSATQQDTQYF. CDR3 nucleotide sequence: TGTGCCAGCAGCGCGACCCAACAGGATACGCAGTATTTT.

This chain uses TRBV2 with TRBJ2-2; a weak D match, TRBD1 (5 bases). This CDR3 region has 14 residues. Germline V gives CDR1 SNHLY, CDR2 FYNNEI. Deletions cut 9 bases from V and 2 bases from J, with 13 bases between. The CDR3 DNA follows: TGTGCCAGACGACAGAGTACTAACACCGGGGAGCTGTTTTTT. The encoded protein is CARRQSTNTGELFF.

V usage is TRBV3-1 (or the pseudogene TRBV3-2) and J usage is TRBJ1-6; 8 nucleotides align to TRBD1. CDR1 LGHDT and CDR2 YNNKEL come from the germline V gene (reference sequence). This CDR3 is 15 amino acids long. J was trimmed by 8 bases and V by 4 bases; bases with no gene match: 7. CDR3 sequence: CASSRQGALYSPLHF. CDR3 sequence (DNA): TGTGCCAGCAGCCGCCAGGGGGCTTTATATTCACCCCTCCACTTT.

The CDR3 loop is CASSLGGGAYNEQFF. The CDR3 region has the DNA TGTGCCAGCAGTTTGGGTGGGGGCGCCTACAATGAGCAGTTCTTC. The chain couples TRBV28 to TRBJ2-1; weak D call: TRBD1 (6 bases). The CDR3 sequence is 15 residues long. Germline-derived CDR1 and CDR2 are MDHEN and SYDVKM. Trimming stripped 3 bases from V and 2 bases from J, with 11 bases between.

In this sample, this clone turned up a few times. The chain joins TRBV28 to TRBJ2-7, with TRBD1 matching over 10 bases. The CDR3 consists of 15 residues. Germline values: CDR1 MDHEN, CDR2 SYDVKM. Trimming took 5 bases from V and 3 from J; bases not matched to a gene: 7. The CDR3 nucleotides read TGTGCCAGCAGTCGCCGACAGGGGGCCGGCTACGAGCAGTACTTC. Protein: CASSRRQGAGYEQYF.

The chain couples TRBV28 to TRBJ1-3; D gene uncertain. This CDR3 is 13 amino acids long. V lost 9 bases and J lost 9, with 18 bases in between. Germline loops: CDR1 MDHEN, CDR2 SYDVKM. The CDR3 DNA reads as TGTGCCAGTTTACAAGGAGGTCGATCCACCATATATTTT. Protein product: CASLQGGRSTIYF.

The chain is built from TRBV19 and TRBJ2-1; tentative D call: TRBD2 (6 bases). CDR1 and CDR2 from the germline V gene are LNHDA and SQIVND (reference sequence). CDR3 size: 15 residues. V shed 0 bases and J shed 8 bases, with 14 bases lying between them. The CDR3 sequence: CASSIDTLAYDEQFF. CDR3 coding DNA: TGTGCCAGTAGTATAGATACACTAGCTTACGATGAGCAGTTCTTC.

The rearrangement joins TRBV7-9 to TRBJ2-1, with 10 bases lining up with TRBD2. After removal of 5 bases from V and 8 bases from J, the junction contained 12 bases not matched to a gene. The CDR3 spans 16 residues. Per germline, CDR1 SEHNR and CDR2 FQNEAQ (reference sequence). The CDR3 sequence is CASSDGLAAYNDEQFF. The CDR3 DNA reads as TGTGCCAGCAGCGACGGACTAGCGGCATACAACGATGAGCAGTTCTTC.

The CDR3 bases are TGTGCCAGCAGCCCACCTTGGCCGATTGAACTGTTTTTT. It is translated as CASSPPWPIELFF. The chain recombines TRBV11-2 with TRBJ1-4; D is unclear. This CDR3 spans 13 amino acids. The germline V and J ends were trimmed by 5 bases and 12 bases, with 16 bases remaining between them. Germline CDR1 and CDR2: SGHAT and FQNNGV.

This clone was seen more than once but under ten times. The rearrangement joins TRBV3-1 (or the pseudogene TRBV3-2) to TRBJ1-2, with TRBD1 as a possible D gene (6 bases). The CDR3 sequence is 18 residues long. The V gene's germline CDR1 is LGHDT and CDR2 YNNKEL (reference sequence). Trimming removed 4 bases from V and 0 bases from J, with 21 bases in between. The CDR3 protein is CASSRSPQTGSTNYGYTF. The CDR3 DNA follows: TGTGCCAGCAGCCGATCCCCCCAGACAGGTTCTACTAACTATGGCTACACCTTC.

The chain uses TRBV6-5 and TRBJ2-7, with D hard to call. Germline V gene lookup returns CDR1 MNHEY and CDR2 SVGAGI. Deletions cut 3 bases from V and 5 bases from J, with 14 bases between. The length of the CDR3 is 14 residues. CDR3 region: CASSYNPGTHEQYF. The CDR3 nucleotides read TGTGCCAGCAGTTATAATCCCGGTACCCACGAGCAGTACTTC.

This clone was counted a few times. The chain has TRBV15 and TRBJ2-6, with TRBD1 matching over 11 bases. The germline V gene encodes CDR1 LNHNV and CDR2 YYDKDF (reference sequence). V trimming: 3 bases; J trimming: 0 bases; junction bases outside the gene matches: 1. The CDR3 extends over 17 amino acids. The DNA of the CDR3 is TGTGCCACCAGCAGTGGGACAGGGGGCTCTGGGGCCAACGTCCTGACTTTC. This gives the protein CATSSGTGGSGANVLTF.

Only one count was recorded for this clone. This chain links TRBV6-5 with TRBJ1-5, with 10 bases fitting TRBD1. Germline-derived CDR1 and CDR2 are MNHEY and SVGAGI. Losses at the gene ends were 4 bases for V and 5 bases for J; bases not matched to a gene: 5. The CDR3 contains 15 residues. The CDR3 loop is CASSSPGTGDQPQHF. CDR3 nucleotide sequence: TGTGCCAGCAGTTCCCCCGGGACAGGGGATCAGCCCCAGCATTTT.

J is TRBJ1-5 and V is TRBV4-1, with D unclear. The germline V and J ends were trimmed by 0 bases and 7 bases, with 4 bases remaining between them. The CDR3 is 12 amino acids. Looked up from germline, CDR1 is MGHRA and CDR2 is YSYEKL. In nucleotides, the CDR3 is TGCGCCAGCAGCCAAGACGGGCAGCCCCAGCATTTT. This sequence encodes CASSQDGQPQHF.

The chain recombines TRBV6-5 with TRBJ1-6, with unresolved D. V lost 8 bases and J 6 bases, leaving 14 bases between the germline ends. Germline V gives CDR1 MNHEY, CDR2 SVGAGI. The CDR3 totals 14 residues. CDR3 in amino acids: CASGGIRSNSPLHF. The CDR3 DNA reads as TGTGCCAGCGGAGGGATCCGTTCTAATTCACCCCTCCACTTT.

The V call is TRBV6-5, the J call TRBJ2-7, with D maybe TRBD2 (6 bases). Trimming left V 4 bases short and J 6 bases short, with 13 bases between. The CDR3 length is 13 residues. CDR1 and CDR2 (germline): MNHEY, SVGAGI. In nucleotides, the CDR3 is TGTGCCAGCAGTTCCGGGAGCTTGGGCGAGCAGTACTTC. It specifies CASSSGSLGEQYF.

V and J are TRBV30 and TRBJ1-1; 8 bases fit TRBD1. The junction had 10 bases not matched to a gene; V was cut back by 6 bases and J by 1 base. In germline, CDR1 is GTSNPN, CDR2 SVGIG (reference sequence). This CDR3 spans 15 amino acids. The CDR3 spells CACSSGGRGNTEAFF. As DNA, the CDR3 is TGTGCCTGTTCGTCAGGGGGCCGCGGGAACACTGAAGCTTTCTTT.

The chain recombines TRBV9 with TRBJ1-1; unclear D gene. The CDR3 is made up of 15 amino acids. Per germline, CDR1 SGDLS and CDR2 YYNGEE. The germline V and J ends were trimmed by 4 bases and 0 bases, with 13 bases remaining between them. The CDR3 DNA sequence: TGTGCCAGCAGCCCCCAGAGCGGCGTGAACACTGAAGCTTTCTTT. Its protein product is CASSPQSGVNTEAFF.